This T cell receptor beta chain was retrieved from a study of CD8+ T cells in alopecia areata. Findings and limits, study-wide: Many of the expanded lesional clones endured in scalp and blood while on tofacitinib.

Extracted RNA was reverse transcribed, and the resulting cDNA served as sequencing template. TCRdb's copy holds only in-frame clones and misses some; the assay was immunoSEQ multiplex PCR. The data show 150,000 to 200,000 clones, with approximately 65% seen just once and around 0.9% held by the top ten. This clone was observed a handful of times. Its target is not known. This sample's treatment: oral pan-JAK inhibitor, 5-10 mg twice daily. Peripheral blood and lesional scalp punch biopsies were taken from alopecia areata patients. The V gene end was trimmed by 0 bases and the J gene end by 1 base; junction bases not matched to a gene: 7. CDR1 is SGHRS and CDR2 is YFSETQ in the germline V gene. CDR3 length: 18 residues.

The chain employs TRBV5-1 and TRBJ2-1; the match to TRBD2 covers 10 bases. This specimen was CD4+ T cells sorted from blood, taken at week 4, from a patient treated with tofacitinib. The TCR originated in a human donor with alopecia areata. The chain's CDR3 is CASSLVGSGGLSYNEQFF. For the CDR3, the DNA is TGCGCCAGCAGCTTGGTCGGTAGCGGGGGGTTATCCTACAATGAGCAGTTCTTC. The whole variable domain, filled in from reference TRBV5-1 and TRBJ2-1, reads KAGVTQTPRYLIKTRGQQVTLSCSPISGHRSVSWYQQTPGQGLQFLFEYFSETQRNKGNFPGRFSGRQFSNSRSEMNVSTLELGDSALYLCASSLVGSGGLSYNEQFFGPGTRLTVL.